Below, 6 T cell receptor beta chains from the same sample are listed, as sequenced in a study of cytomegalovirus exposure and HLA in healthy donors. The PCR ran on 60 Vbeta and 13 Jbeta primers. The method was immunoSEQ multiplex PCR; TCRdb's version includes in-frame clones alone and lacks a portion of them. The sample records around 87,000 clones, around 85% being singletons. Input material: PBMCs. The source of these receptors is a girl aged 2-10 years in good health and CMV-seropositive.

J is TRBJ1-2 and V is TRBV27; D uncertain. Germline values: CDR1 MNHEY, CDR2 SMNVEV (reference sequence). CDR3 length: 11 amino acids. With 9 bases removed from V and 4 bases from J, the gap between germline ends came to 9 bases. The CDR3: CASMSFYGYTF. DNA for the CDR3: TGTGCCAGTATGAGTTTCTATGGCTACACCTTC.

This chain uses TRBV5-1 with TRBJ2-7; 7 nucleotides line up with TRBD2. Losses at the gene ends were 9 bases for V and 4 bases for J; bases not matched to a gene: 13. There are 14 residues in the CDR3. The germline V gene has CDR1 SGHRS and CDR2 YFSETQ. The CDR3 DNA reads as TGCGCCACCAGGTTGGGCGGGAGTGGGTACGAGCAGTACTTC. Translating gives CATRLGGSGYEQYF.

The chain links TRBV7-8 to TRBJ2-1; D might be TRBD2 (7 bases). The CDR3 is made up of 17 amino acids. The germline V and J ends were trimmed by 5 bases and 6 bases, with 23 bases remaining between them. Germline values: CDR1 SGHVS, CDR2 FQNEAQ. CDR3 in DNA: TGTGCCAGCAGCCCTAAGGGGGGAGGGCCCTCGGTCAATGAGCAGTTCTTC. It yields the protein CASSPKGGGPSVNEQFF.

The V gene is TRBV2, the J gene TRBJ1-4, with D possibly matching TRBD1 (6 bases). The V gene's germline CDR1 is SNHLY and CDR2 FYNNEI. CDR3 length: 12 amino acids. V lost 8 bases, J lost 8 bases, and 12 bases lay in between. This CDR3 is CASRRGWEKLFF. The DNA for the CDR3 is TGTGCCAGCCGCAGGGGTTGGGAAAAACTGTTTTTT. The full variable domain, its missing parts supplied by reference TRBV2 and TRBJ1-4, is EPEVTQTPSHQVTQMGQEVILRCVPISNHLYFYWYRQILGQKVEFLVSFYNNEISEKSEIFDDQFSVERPDGSNFTLKIRSTKLEDSAMYFCASRRGWEKLFFGSGTQLSVL.

V usage is TRBV28 and J usage is TRBJ1-1; 8 bases match TRBD1. This CDR3 comprises 14 residues. The germline V gene has CDR1 MDHEN and CDR2 SYDVKM. V was pared by 5 bases and J by 3 bases, with 5 bases of the junction left unmatched. In DNA, the CDR3 is TGTGCCAGCAGTCCCCAGACAGGGGACACTGAAGCTTTCTTT. Translation gives CASSPQTGDTEAFF.

The chain uses TRBV27 and TRBJ2-1; D is perhaps TRBD1 (6 bases). CDR1 is MNHEY and CDR2 is SMNVEV in the germline V gene (reference sequence). There are 14 residues in the CDR3. V was clipped by 3 bases and J by 7 bases, with 13 bases between them. The CDR3: CASSLLDRGNEQFF. CDR3 bases: TGTGCCAGCAGTTTGTTGGACAGAGGGAATGAGCAGTTCTTC.